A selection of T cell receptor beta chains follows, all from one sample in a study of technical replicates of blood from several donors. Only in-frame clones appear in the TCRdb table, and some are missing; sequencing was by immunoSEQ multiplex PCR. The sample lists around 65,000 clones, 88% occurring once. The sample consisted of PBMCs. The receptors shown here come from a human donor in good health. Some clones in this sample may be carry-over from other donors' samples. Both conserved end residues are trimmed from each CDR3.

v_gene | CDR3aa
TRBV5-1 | ASREPAGNTIY
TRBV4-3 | ASSQDRGTYEQY
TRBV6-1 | ASSRQVNQPQH
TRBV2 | ASSAQGDTGELF
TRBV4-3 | ASSQDQRGTDTQY
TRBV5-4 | AATPRASGGLNNEQF
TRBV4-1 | ASGLAGGRGGTDTQY
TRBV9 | ASSPRGRDEAF
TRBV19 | ASSIGREAF
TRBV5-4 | ASSRGGGLGNEQF
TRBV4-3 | ASSQDRTSGGSGETQY
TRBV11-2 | ASSSTLGAVGGYT
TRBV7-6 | ASSLVSGPAGELF
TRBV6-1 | ASHNDRPIDNEQF
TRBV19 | ASSINLRLAQYEQY
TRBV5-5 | ASSPQGAKNTEAF
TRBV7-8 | ASRLRGTDREQY
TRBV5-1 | ASSWGEGSPLH
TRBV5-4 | ASSLGQSNTEAF
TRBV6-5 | ASSEANYGYT
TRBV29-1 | SVLGGIYEQY
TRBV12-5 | ASGLIPGLETQY
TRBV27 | ASSLSRQGNTEAF
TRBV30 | AWSPQWRTTEAF
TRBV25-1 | ASSEFAGFGANVLT
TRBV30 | AGGGRTTYNEQF
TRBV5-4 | ASSLGGGGSNQPQH
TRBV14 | ASSTRVLGEQF
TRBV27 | ASSDGTVNQPQH
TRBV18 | ASSPFIVGGTDTEAF
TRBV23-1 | ASSRLDRVYLDTQY
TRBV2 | ASGQASPPLH
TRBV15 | ATSTVPDRGQETQY
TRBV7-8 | ASSTGGQTQY
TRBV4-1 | ASSQGLGAYEQY
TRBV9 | ASSVTSGRATDEQF
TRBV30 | AWTPGMNTEAF
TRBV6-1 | ASSEYSGGSTDTQY
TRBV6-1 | ASRETDRVGIGELF
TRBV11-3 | ASSTAPSYEQY
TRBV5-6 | ASSPDAGIHTDTQY
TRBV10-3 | AISEIGAGTGYEQY
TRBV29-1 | SVAVGSYEQY
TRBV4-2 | ASSQESGGIYNEQF
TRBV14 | ASSQTGTGVRTKKLF